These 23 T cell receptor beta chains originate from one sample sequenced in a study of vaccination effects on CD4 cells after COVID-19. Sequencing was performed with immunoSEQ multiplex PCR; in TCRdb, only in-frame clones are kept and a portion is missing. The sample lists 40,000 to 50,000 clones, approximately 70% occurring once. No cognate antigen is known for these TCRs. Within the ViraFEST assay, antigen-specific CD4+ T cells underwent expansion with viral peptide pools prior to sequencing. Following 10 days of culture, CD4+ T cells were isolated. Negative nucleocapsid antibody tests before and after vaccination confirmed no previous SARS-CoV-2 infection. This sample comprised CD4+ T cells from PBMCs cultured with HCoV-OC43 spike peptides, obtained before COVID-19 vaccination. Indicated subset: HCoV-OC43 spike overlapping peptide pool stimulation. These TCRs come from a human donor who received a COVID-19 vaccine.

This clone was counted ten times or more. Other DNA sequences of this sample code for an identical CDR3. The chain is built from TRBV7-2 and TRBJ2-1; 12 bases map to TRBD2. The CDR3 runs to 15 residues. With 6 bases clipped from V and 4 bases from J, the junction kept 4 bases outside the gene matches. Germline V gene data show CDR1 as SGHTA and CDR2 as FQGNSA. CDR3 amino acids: CASSLAGGRYNEQFF. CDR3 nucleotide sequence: TGTGCCAGCAGTCTAGCGGGGGGGCGATACAATGAGCAGTTCTTC.

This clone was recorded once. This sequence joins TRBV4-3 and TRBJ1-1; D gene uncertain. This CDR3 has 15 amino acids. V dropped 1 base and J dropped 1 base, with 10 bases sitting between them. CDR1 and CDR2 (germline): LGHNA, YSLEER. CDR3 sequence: CASSQGQARNTEAFF. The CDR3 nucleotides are TGCGCCAGCAGCCAAGGTCAAGCACGGAACACTGAAGCTTTCTTT.

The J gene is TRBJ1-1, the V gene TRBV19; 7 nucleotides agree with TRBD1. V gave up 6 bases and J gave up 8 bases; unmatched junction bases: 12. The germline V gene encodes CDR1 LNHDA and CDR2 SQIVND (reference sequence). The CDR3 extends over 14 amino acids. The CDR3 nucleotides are TGTGCCAGTAGCGCGAACAGGGGAAGAGGAGAAGCTTTCTTT. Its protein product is CASSANRGRGEAFF.

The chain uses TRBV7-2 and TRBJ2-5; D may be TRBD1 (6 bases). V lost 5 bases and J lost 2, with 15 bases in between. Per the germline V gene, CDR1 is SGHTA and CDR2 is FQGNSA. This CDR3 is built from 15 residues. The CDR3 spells CASSPMRTVQETQYF. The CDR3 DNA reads TGTGCCAGCAGCCCGATGCGGACAGTACAAGAGACCCAGTACTTC.

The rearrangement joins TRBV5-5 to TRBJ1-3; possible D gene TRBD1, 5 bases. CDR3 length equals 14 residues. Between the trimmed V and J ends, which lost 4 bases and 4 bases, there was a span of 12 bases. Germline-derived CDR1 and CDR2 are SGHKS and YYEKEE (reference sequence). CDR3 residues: CASSPKGAGNTIYF. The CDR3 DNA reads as TGTGCCAGCAGCCCCAAAGGGGCCGGAAACACCATATATTTT.

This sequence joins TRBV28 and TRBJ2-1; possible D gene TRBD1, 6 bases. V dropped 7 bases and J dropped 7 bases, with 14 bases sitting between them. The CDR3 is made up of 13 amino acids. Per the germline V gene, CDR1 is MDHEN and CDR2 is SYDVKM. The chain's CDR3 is CASTSDRWNEQFF. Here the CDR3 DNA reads TGTGCCAGCACTTCAGACAGGTGGAATGAGCAGTTCTTC. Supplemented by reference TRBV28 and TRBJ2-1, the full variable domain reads DVKVTQSSRYLVKRTGEKVFLECVQDMDHENMFWYRQDPGLGLRLIYFSYDVKMKEKGDIPEGYSVSREKKERFSLILESASTNQTSMYLCASTSDRWNEQFFGPGTRLTVL.

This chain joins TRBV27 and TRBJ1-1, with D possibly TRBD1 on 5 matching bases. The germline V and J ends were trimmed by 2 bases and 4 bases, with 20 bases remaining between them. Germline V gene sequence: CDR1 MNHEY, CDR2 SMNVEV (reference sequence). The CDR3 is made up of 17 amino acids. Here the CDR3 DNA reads TGTGCCAGCAGTTTAAAGCAGGGTGGCCTAGGGTTCACTGAAGCTTTCTTT. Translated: CASSLKQGGLGFTEAFF.

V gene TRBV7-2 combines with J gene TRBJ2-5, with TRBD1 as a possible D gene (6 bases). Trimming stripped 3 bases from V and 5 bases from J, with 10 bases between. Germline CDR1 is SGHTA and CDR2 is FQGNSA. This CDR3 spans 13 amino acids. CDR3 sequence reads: CASSFGQLETQYF. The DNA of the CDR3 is TGTGCCAGCAGCTTTGGACAGTTGGAGACCCAGTACTTC.

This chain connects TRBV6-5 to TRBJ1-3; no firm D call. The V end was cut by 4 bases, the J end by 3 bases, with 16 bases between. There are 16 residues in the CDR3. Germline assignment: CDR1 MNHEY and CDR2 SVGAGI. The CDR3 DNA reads TGTGCCAGCAGTTTAGGGAACCCTACGAATGGAAACACCATATATTTT. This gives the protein CASSLGNPTNGNTIYF.

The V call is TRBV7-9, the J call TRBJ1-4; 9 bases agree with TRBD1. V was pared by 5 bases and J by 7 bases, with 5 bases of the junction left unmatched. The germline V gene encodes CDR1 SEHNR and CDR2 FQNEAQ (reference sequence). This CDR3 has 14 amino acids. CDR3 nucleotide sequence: TGTGCCAGCAGCCCTGGACAGGGGAGTGAAAAACTGTTTTTT. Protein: CASSPGQGSEKLFF.

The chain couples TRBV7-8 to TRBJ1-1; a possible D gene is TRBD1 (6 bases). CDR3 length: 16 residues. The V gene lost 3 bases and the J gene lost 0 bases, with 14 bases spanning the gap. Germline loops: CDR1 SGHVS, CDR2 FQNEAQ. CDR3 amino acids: CASSFQGGPVNTEAFF. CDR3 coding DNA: TGTGCCAGCAGCTTCCAAGGGGGTCCCGTGAACACTGAAGCTTTCTTT.

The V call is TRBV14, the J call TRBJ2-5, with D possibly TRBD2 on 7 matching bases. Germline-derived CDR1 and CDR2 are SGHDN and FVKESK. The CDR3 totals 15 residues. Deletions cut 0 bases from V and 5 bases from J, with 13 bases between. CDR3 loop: CASSQDFGGRETQYF. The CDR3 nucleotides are TGTGCCAGCAGCCAAGATTTCGGGGGGCGTGAGACCCAGTACTTC.

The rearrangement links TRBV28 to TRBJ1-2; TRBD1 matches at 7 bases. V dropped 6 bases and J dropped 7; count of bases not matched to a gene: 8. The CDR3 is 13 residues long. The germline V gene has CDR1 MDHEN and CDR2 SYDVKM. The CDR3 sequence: CASRIPQGGGYTF. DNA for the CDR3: TGTGCCAGCAGAATACCCCAGGGGGGTGGCTACACCTTC.

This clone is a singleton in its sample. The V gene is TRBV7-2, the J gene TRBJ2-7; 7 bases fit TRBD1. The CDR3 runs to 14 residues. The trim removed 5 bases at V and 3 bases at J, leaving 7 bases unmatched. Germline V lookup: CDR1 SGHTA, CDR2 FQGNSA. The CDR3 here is CASSGPGQSYEQYF. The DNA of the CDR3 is TGTGCCAGCAGCGGGCCGGGACAGAGCTACGAGCAGTACTTC.

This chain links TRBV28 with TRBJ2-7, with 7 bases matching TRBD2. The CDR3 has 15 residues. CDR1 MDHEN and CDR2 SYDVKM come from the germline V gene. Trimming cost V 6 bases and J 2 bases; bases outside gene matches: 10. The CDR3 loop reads CASSTSGSGAYEQYF. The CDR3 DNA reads TGTGCCAGCAGCACCTCAGGGAGCGGGGCCTACGAGCAGTACTTC.

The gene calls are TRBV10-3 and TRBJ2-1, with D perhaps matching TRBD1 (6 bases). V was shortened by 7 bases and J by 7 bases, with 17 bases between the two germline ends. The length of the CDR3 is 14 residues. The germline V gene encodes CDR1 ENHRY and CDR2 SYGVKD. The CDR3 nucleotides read TGTGCCATCACTAATCAGGGGCAGGAGAATGAGCAGTTCTTC. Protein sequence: CAITNQGQENEQFF.

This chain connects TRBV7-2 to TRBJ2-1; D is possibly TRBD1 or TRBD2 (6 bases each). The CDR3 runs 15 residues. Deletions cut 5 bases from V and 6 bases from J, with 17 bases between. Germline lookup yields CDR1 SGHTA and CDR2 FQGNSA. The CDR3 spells CASSPKGGRVNEQFF. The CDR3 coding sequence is TGTGCCAGCAGCCCCAAGGGGGGCAGGGTCAATGAGCAGTTCTTC.

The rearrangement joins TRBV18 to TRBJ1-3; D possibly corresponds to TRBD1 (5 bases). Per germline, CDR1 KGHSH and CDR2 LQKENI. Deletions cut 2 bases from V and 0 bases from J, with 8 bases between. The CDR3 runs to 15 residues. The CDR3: CASSPLQDSGNTIYF. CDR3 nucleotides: TGTGCCAGCTCACCATTACAGGACTCTGGAAACACCATATATTTT.

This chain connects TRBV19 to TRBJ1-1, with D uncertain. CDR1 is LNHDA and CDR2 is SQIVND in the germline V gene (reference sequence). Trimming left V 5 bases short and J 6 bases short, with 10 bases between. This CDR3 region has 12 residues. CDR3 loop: CASSRGSAEAFF. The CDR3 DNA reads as TGTGCCAGTAGTCGCGGTTCGGCTGAAGCTTTCTTT.

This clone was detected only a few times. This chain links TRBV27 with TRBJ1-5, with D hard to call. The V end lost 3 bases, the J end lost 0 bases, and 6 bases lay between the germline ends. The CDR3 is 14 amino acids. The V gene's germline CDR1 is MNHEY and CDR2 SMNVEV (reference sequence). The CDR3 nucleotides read TGTGCCAGCAGTTTCGTTTATAGCAATCAGCCCCAGCATTTT. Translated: CASSFVYSNQPQHF.

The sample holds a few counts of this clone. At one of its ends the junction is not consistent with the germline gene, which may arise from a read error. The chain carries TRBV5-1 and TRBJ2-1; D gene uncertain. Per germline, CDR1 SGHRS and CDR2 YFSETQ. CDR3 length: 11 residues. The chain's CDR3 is CASSLDNEQFF. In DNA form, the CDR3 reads TGCGCCAGCAGTTTGGACAATGAGCAGTTCTTC.

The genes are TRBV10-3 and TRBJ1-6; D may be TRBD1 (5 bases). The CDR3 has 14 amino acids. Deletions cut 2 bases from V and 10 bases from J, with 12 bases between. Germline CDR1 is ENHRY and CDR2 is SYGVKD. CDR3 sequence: CAISESRDGSPLHF. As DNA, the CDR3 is TGTGCCATCAGTGAGAGCAGGGACGGCTCACCCCTCCACTTT.

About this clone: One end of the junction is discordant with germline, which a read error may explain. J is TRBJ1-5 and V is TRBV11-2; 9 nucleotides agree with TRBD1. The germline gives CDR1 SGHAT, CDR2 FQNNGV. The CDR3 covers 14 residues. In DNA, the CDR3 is TGTGCCAGCAGCCATGGGACAGGGAATCGGCCCCAGCATTTT. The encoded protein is CASSHGTGNRPQHF.